The subject of this entry is one TCR beta chain. Its target is unknown. The sample originates from a study of beta chain features in type 1 diabetes. Study outcomes and limitations: Shortening of TCRB CDR3s, moderate but significant, appeared in all four CD4+ subsets of Type 1 diabetes patients.

Germline V gene data show CDR1 as MDHEN and CDR2 as SYDVKM. Deletions cut 3 bases from V and 5 bases from J, with 12 bases between. The CDR3 is made up of 14 amino acids. The entirety of the isolated RNA underwent reverse transcription, so expressed TCRB transcripts were sequenced. Profiled with immunoSEQ multiplex PCR; TCRdb holds only in-frame clones, not every one. The data hold 52,000 or so clones, with about 47% observed a single time. The chain carries TRBV28 and TRBJ2-3, with a tentative D call TRBD2 (6 bases). The material sequenced was Tregs from blood. The sequence derives from a woman aged 40 to 50 with type 1 diabetes. CDR3 nucleotide sequence: TGTGCCAGCAGTTTCGGCGGGACGGGAGATACGCAGTATTTT. Translated, it gives CASSFGGTGDTQYF.